This TCR beta chain emerged from a study of monozygotic twins with inflammatory bowel disease. TCRdb re-called the 5' RACE reads, yielding one record per CDR3 amino acid sequence without DNA. This table holds roughly 150,000 distinct CDR3 sequences. Germline CDR1 DFQATT, CDR2 SNEGSKA (reference sequence). The CDR3 loop spans 14 amino acids. Sequencing was performed on blood. The J gene is TRBJ2-7, the V gene TRBV20-1; TCRdb's assignment of TRBD1 cannot be checked, as there is no DNA. The source of this sequence is a human donor with ulcerative colitis or Crohn's disease, or a healthy co-twin of an affected twin (not recorded which). The CDR3 protein is CSAFRARAEGEQYF.